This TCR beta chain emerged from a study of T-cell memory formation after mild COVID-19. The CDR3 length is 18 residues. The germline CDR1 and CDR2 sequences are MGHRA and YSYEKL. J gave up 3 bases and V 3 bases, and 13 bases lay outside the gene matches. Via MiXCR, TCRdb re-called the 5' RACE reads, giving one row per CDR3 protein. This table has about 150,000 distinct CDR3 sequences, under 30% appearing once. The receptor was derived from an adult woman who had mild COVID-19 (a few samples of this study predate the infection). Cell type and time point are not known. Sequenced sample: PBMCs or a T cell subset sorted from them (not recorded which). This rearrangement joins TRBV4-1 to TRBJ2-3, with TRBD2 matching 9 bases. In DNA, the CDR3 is TGCGCCAGCAGCCACACGGCGGGAGGGAGGATTGGGACAGATACGCAGTATTTT. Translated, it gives CASSHTAGGRIGTDTQYF.